This T cell receptor (beta chain) was retrieved from a study of beta chain features in type 1 diabetes. Study-wide background: Comparable age, gender and cell yields were observed in patients relative to healthy donors. Study conclusions and caveats: Type 1 diabetes patients showed fewer insertions and more deletions at VDJ junctions. Researchers caution that PCR might favor shorter templates, equally among patients and controls. All four CD4+ subsets from Type 1 diabetes patients carried moderately but significantly shorter TCRB CDR3s. Naive, central memory and Treg TCRB repertoires appeared more alike in patients than in healthy donors.

Germline lookup yields CDR1 PRHDT and CDR2 FYEKMQ (reference sequence). This CDR3 spans 14 amino acids. Trimming stripped 3 bases from V and 6 bases from J, with 13 bases between. Expressed TCRB transcripts were sequenced because the isolated RNA had all been reverse transcribed beforehand. Sequencing used immunoSEQ multiplex PCR; TCRdb keeps in-frame clones, though not all of them. The sample carries more than 550,000 clones, over 13% recorded once. Notes on this clone: Its antigen is undetermined.

This sequence was found in a man in his late teens or twenties with type 1 diabetes. The sequencing input was naive CD4+ T cells from blood. The chain has TRBV13 and TRBJ2-3; no definite D call. CDR3 in DNA: TGTGCCAGCAGCTTCCCCCCGGTGGGGGATACGCAGTATTTT. Its translation is CASSFPPVGDTQYF.